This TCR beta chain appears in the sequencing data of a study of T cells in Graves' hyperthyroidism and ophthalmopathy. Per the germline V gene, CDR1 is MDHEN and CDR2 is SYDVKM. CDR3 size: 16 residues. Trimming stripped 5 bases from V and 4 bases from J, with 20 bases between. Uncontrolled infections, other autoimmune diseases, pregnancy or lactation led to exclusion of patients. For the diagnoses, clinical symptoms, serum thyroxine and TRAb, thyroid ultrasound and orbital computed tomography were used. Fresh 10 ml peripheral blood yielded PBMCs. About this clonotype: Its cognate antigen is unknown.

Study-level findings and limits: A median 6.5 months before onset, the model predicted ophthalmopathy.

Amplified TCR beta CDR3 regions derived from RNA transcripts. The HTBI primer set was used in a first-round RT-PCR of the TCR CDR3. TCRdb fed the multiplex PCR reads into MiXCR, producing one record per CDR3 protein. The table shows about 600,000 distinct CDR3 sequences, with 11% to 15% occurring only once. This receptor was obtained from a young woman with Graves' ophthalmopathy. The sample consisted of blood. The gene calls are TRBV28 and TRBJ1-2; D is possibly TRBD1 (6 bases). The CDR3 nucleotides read TGTGCCAGCAGTCCCCCAACGGGGGGCAGTCTCTATGGCTACACCTTC. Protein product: CASSPPTGGSLYGYTF.